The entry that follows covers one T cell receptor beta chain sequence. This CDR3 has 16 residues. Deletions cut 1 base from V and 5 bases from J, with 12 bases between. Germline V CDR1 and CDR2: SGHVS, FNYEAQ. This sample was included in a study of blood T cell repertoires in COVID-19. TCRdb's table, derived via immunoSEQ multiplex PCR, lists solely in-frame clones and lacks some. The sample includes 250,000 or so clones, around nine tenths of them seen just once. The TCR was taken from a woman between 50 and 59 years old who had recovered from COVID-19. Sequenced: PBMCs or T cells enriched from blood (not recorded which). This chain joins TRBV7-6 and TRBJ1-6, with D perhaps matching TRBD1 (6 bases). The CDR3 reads CASSLETGTDNSPLHF. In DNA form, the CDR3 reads TGTGCCAGCAGCTTAGAGACAGGCACTGATAATTCACCCCTCCACTTT.